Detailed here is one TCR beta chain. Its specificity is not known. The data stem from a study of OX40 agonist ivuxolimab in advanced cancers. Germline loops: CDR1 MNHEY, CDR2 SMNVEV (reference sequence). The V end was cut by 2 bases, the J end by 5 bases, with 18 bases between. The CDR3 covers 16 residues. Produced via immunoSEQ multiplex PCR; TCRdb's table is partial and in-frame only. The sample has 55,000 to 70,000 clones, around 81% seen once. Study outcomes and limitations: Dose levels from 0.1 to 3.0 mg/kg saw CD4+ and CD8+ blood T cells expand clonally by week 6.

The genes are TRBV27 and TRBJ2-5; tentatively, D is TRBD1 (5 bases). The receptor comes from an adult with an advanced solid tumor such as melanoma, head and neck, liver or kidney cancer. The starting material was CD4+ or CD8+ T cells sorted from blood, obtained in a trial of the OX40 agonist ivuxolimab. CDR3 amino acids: CASSLNPGRARETQYF. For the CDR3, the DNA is TGTGCCAGCAGTTTAAACCCGGGCAGGGCTAGGGAGACCCAGTACTTC.